The clone carrying this TCR beta chain was picked up a small number of times. Its antigen is not known. In germline, CDR1 is SGHNT, CDR2 YENEEA. The V and J ends lost 1 base and 5 bases respectively, with 14 bases between them. The CDR3 runs to 15 residues. The data stem from a study of blood T cells in healthy people across ages. The study, taken as a whole, reports: Whereas aged donors had fewer naive CD4+ cells, long-lived donors had more of them and higher diversity. Higher naive T cell percentage went strongly together with higher TCR beta diversity.

For the second PCR, which ran for about 6 to 11 cycles, a sample-barcoded 5' primer and a J-beta primer mix were used. TCRdb re-called the 5' RACE reads through MiXCR, storing one row per CDR3 protein. The sample lists over 700,000 distinct CDR3 sequences, roughly 25% occurring once. The same sample was also studied in work on T cells of mothers and their children. That work states: Similar effects of thymic selection on TCR recombination output were recorded in related and unrelated pairs. Versus unrelated pairs, overlap was slightly higher in related mother-child pairs, without reaching significance.

This TCR was recovered from a boy aged 10-17 years in good health. Sequenced sample: blood. This rearrangement joins TRBV11-3 to TRBJ2-5; D tentatively fits TRBD1 or TRBD2 (5 bases each). This CDR3 reads CASSLGPGTGETQYF. As DNA, the CDR3 is TGTGCCAGCAGCTTAGGGCCCGGGACCGGGGAGACCCAGTACTTC.